Listed below are T cell receptor beta chains from one sample, sequenced in a study of blood T cell repertoires in COVID-19. Here immunoSEQ multiplex PCR was the method, and the copy in TCRdb shows in-frame clones only, minus some. In the table there are about 320,000 clones, roughly 90% of which are singletons. Sequenced sample: PBMCs or T cells enriched from blood (not recorded which). The origin of the receptors is a woman in her thirties who had been exposed to COVID-19. The CDR3 runs from the conserved cysteine through the conserved F or W. The order of the fields is CDR3 length, V gene, D gene, J gene, CDR3 DNA, CDR3 protein. The D gene is left open where the match is weak.

13	TRBV2	-	TRBJ1-1	TGTGCCAGCAGGGAGAGGGAGGGGACTGAAGCTTTCTTT	CASREREGTEAFF
15	TRBV7-2	TRBD1	TRBJ1-2	TGTGCCAGCAGCACCTCCTCACAGGGGCATTATGGCTACACCTTC	CASSTSSQGHYGYTF
14	TRBV6-5	TRBD2	TRBJ2-3	TGTGCCAGCAGTCTCTTGGGGGGGGGAGATACGCAGTATTTT	CASSLLGGGDTQYF
14	TRBV5-6	TRBD1	TRBJ2-7	TGTGCCAGCAGCCCTAGGGACAGGGCGGGCGAGCAGTACTTC	CASSPRDRAGEQYF
14	TRBV4-1	TRBD1	TRBJ1-1	TGCGCCAGCAGCCCGGGACAGTGGGGCACTGAAGCTTTCTTT	CASSPGQWGTEAFF
17	TRBV6-2/TRBV6-3	-	TRBJ2-5	TGTGCCAGCAGTTACAGGGGTGGGCGGGGAGGTCGAGAGACCCAGTACTTC	CASSYRGGRGGRETQYF
16	TRBV9	-	TRBJ1-6	TGTGCCAGCAGCGTAGGTGGGAGCGCCTATAATTCACCCCTCCACTTT	CASSVGGSAYNSPLHF
12	TRBV15	-	TRBJ2-1	TGTGCCACCAGCTACGACAGTAATGAGCAGTTCTTC	CATSYDSNEQFF
16	TRBV2	-	TRBJ1-6	TGTGCCAGCACCCGGTTCGATTTCGGAGGGAATTCACCCCTCCACTTT	CASTRFDFGGNSPLHF
13	TRBV7-6	-	TRBJ1-1	TGTGCCAGCAGCTTAGATGGGGAGACTGAAGCTTTCTTT	CASSLDGETEAFF
13	TRBV11-3	-	TRBJ2-2	TGTGCCAGCAGCTTCCTAGCCGGCGGGGAGCTGTTTTTT	CASSFLAGGELFF
15	TRBV11-2	-	TRBJ1-2	TGTGCCAGCAGCTCATGGATCTGGGGCAACTATGGCTACACCTTC	CASSSWIWGNYGYTF
13	TRBV15	-	TRBJ1-5	TGTGCCACCCTCCCGGGGGAGGGTCAGCCCCAGCATTTT	CATLPGEGQPQHF